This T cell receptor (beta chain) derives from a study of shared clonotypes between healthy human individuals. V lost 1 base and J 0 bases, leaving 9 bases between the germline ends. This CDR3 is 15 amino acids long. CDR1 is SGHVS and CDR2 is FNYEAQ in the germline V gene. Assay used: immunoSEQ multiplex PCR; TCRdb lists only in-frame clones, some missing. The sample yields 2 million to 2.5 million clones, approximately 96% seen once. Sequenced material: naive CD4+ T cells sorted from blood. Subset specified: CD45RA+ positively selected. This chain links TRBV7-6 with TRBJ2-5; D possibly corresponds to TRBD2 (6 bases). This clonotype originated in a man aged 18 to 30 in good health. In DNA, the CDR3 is TGTGCCAGCAGCTTAGGGCGGGGATACCAAGAGACCCAGTACTTC. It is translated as CASSLGRGYQETQYF. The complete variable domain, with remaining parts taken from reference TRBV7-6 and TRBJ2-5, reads GAGVSQSPRYKVTKRGQDVALRCDPISGHVSLYWYRQALGQGPEFLTYFNYEAQQDKSGLPNDRFSAERPEGSISTLTIQRTEQRDSAMYRCASSLGRGYQETQYFGPGTRLLVL.